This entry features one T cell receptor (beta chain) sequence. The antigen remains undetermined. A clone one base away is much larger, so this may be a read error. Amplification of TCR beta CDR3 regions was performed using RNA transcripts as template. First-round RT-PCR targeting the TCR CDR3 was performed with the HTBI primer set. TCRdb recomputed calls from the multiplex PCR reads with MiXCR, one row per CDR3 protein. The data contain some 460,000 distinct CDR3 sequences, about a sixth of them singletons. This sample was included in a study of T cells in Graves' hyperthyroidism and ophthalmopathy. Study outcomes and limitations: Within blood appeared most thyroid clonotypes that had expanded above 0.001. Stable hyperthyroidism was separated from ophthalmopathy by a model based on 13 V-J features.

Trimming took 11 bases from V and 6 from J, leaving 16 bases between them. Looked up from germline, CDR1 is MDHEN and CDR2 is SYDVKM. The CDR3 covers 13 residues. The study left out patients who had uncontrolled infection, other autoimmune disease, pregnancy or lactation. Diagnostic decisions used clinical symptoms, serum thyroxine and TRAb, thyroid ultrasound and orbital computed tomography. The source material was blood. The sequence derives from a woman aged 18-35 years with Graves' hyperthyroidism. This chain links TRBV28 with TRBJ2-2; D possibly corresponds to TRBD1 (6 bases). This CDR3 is CAGRTVSPGELFF. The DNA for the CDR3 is TGTGCCGGCCGGACAGTATCTCCCGGGGAGCTGTTTTTT.